This T cell receptor beta chain emerged from a study of response to subunit inactivated influenza vaccine. General study findings and limits: T cells newly recruited by each seasonal influenza vaccination are few, the authors suggested.

Each CDR3 protein gets one entry after TCRdb re-called the RT-PCR reads with MiXCR. The sample lists roughly 520,000 distinct CDR3 sequences; around 25% were seen once. A note on this clonotype: The antigen is unknown.

V was trimmed by 6 bases and J by 2 bases, leaving 17 bases between them. The V gene's germline CDR1 is MNHNS and CDR2 SASEGT. The CDR3 runs 15 residues. The sequence was collected from a man in his fifties who received an inactivated influenza vaccine. The chain recombines TRBV6-1 with TRBJ2-7; the D gene could be TRBD1 or TRBD2 (5 bases each). Sequenced material: CD4+ T cells sorted from PBMCs, taken approximately 5 days after vaccination. Here the CDR3 reads CASRPEGTGTYEQYF. The CDR3 DNA is TGTGCCAGCAGGCCAGAGGGGACGGGGACCTACGAGCAGTACTTC.